This T cell receptor beta chain was documented in a study of cytomegalovirus exposure and HLA in healthy donors. Background on the study: A previous analysis identified approximately 120 million unique TCR beta sequences derived from some 170 million T cells. The study, taken as a whole, reports: More clonal expansion characterized HLA-associated TCR beta chains than equally common others in a later analysis.

This CDR3 spans 14 amino acids. CDR1 MDHEN and CDR2 SYDVKM come from the germline V gene. The trim removed 10 bases at V and 3 bases at J, leaving 8 bases unmatched. As for this clone: Its antigen is unidentified.

Primers: 60 Vbeta forward and 13 Jbeta reverse. Profiled with immunoSEQ multiplex PCR; TCRdb holds only in-frame clones, not every one. The repertoire has about 160,000 clones, 75% to 90% of them found once; the top ten carry approximately 1%. Source material: PBMCs. The receptor comes from a girl aged 2-9 years in good health and CMV-seropositive. The chain recombines TRBV28 with TRBJ1-4; 7 positions agree with TRBD1. In DNA, the CDR3 is TGTGCCACCGATAGACAGGGATCTAATGAAAAACTGTTTTTT. Its protein is CATDRQGSNEKLFF. Drawing the rest from reference TRBV28 and TRBJ1-4, the complete variable domain is DVKVTQSSRYLVKRTGEKVFLECVQDMDHENMFWYRQDPGLGLRLIYFSYDVKMKEKGDIPEGYSVSREKKERFSLILESASTNQTSMYLCATDRQGSNEKLFFGSGTQLSVL.